This TCR beta chain stems from a study of T cell repertoires in cytomegalovirus infection. TCRdb re-called the reads through MiXCR, storing one row per CDR3 protein. Among some 800,000 distinct CDR3 sequences, less than 35% were seen once, and the ten largest hold around 12%. This clonotype was observed at least ten times. The antigen is unknown. Here the sequenced sample was cultured CD8+ T cells from PBMCs, taken from culture after CMV antigen stimulation. The sequence came from a human donor in good health (CMV status not recorded). Some clones in this sample may be carry-over from other donors' samples.

CDR3 region: CASSLAVLGRNEQFF. CDR3 sequence (DNA): TGTGCCAGCAGCTTAGCGGTTTTGGGCCGTAATGAGCAGTTCTTC. V usage is TRBV7-2 and J usage is TRBJ2-1; D gene uncertain. The CDR3 contains 15 residues. Trimming cost V 0 bases and J 7 bases, with 13 bases left between them. Looked up from germline, CDR1 is SGHTA and CDR2 is FQGNSA.